Below are 5 T cell receptor beta chains sequenced from a single sample in a study of response to subunit inactivated influenza vaccine. Via MiXCR, TCRdb re-called the RT-PCR reads, giving one row per CDR3 protein. The sample lists around 750,000 distinct CDR3 sequences, around 20% seen once, with more than 8.5% in the top ten. The sample in question was PBMCs from blood, obtained 5 days after vaccination. These receptors all come from a man aged 50 or older who received an inactivated influenza vaccine.

This clonotype has just a few counts. V gene TRBV6-2 or TRBV6-3 combines with J gene TRBJ2-1, with 8 positions matching TRBD1. Germline loops: CDR1 MNHEY, CDR2 SVGEGT. The CDR3 is 13 residues long. J gave up 9 bases and V 10 bases, and 11 bases lay outside the gene matches. This CDR3 reads CATRDTGQGEQFF. The CDR3 DNA follows: TGTGCCACCCGGGATACAGGACAGGGTGAGCAGTTCTTC.

In this sample, this clonotype turned up a few times. The V gene is TRBV4-1, the J gene TRBJ1-2; D is perhaps TRBD1 (5 bases). Per the germline V gene, CDR1 is MGHRA and CDR2 is YSYEKL. The CDR3 covers 15 residues. V lost 1 base, J lost 1 base, and 10 bases lay in between. The CDR3 loop reads CASSQGQGYNYGYTF. The DNA of the CDR3 is TGCGCCAGCAGCCAAGGCCAGGGTTATAACTATGGCTACACCTTC.

There are a few counts of this clonotype. J is TRBJ2-1 and V is TRBV11-2; D is uncertain. Germline CDR1 SGHAT, CDR2 FQNNGV. CDR3 length: 14 residues. V dropped 1 base and J dropped 6 bases, with 10 bases sitting between them. The CDR3 region has the DNA TGTGCCAGCAGCTTAGTTACCTCCCTCAATGAGCAGTTCTTC. Translation gives CASSLVTSLNEQFF.

The chain employs TRBV20-1 and TRBJ1-6; D may be TRBD1 (5 bases). This CDR3 has 15 amino acids. The V end lost 1 base, the J end lost 7 bases, and 14 bases lay between the germline ends. The germline V gene encodes CDR1 DFQATT and CDR2 SNEGSKA (reference sequence). CDR3 nucleotide sequence: TGCAGTGCTAGAGGAACCGGACAAATAAATTCACCCCTCCACTTT. Translated, it gives CSARGTGQINSPLHF.

The CDR3 spells CASVSGPGGEQFF. The CDR3 DNA is TGTGCCAGCGTTTCTGGACCCGGAGGTGAGCAGTTCTTC. This sequence joins TRBV12-3 or TRBV12-4 and TRBJ2-1, with D perhaps matching TRBD2 (5 bases). The CDR3 sequence is 13 residues long. V shed 8 bases and J shed 9 bases, with 17 bases lying between them.